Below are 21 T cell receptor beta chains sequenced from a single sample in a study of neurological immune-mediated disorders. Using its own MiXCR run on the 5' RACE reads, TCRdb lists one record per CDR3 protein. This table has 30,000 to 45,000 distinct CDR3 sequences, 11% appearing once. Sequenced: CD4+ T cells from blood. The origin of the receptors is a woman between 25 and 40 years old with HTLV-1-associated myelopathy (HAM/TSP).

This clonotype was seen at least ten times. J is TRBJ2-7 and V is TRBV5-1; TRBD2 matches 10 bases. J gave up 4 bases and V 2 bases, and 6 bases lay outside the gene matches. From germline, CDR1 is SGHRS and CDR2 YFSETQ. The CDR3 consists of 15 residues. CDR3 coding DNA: TGCGCCAGCAGCTTAAGTAGCGGGGGGCTTTACGAGCAGTACTTC. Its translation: CASSLSSGGLYEQYF. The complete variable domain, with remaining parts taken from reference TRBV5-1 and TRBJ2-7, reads KAGVTQTPRYLIKTRGQQVTLSCSPISGHRSVSWYQQTPGQGLQFLFEYFSETQRNKGNFPGRFSGRQFSNSRSEMNVSTLELGDSALYLCASSLSSGGLYEQYFGPGTRLTVT.

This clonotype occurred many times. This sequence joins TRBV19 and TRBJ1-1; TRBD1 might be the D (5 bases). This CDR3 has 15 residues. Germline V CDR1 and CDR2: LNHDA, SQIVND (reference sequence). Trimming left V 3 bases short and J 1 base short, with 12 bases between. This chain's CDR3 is CASSMAAGTNTEAFF. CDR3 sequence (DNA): TGTGCCAGTAGTATGGCGGCAGGGACGAACACTGAAGCTTTCTTT.

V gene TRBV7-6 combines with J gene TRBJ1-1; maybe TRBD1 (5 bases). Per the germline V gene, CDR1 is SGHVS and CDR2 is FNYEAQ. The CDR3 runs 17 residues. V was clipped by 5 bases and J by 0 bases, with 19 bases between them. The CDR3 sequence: CASSPSRYWGLNTEAFF. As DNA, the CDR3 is TGTGCCAGCAGCCCAAGTAGATATTGGGGCCTGAACACTGAAGCTTTCTTT.

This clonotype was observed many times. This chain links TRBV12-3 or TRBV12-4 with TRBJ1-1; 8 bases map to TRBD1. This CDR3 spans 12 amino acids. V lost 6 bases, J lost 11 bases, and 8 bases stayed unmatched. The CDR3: CASSRTGGGAFF. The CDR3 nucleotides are TGTGCCAGCAGCAGAACAGGGGGTGGGGCTTTCTTT.

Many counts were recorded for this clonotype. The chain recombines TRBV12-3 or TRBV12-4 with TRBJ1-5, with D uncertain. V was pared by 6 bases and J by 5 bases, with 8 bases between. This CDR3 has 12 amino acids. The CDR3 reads CASSLSHQPQHF. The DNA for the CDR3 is TGTGCCAGCAGCCTCTCCCATCAGCCCCAGCATTTT.

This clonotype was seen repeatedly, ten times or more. In DNA form, the CDR3 reads TGCGCCAGCAGCTTTACTAGCCTAGGCACAGATACGCAGTATTTT. Translating gives CASSFTSLGTDTQYF. This sequence joins TRBV5-1 and TRBJ2-3; D is possibly TRBD2 (6 bases). The CDR3 runs 15 residues. V lost 2 bases and J 1 base, leaving 11 bases between the germline ends. CDR1 and CDR2 from the germline V gene are SGHRS and YFSETQ.

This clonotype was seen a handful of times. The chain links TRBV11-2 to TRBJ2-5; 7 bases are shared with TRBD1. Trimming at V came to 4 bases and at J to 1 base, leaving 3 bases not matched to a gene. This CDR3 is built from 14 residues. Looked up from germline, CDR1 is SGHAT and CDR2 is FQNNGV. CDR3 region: CASSSTGFQETQYF. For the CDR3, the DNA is TGTGCCAGCAGCTCGACAGGGTTCCAAGAGACCCAGTACTTC.

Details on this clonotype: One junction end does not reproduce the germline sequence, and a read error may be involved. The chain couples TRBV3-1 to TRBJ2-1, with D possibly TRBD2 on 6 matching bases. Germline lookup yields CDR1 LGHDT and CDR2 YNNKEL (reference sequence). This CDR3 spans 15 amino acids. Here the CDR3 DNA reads TGTGCCAGCAGACAAGAAATAGCGGAGTACAATGAGCAGTTCTTC. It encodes CASRQEIAEYNEQFF.

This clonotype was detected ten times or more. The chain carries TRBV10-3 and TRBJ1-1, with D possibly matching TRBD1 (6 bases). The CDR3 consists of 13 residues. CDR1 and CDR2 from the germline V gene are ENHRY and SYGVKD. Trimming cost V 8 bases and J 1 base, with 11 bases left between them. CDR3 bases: TGTGCCATCCACAGGGACCCGAACACTGAAGCTTTCTTT. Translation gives CAIHRDPNTEAFF.

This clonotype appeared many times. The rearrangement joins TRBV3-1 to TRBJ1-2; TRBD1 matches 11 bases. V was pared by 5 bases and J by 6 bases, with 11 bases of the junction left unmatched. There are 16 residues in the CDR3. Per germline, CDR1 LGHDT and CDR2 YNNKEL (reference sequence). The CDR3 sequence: CASSFPGTGGIDGYTF. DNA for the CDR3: TGTGCCAGCAGCTTCCCCGGGACAGGGGGAATCGATGGCTACACCTTC.

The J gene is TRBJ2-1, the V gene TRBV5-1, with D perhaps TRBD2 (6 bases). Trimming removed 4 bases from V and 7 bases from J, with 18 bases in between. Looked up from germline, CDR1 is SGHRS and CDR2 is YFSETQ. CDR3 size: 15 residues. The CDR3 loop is CASSPEGRCVNEQFF. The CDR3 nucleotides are TGCGCCAGCAGCCCGGAGGGGCGGTGTGTAAATGAGCAGTTCTTC.

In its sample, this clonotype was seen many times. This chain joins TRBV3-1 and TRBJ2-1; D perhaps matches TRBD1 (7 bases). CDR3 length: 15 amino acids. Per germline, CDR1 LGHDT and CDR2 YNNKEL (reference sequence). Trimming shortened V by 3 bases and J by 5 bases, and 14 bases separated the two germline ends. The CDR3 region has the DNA TGTGCCAGCAGCCAGAGGGGCAGGGGGGACAATGAGCAGTTCTTC. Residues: CASSQRGRGDNEQFF.

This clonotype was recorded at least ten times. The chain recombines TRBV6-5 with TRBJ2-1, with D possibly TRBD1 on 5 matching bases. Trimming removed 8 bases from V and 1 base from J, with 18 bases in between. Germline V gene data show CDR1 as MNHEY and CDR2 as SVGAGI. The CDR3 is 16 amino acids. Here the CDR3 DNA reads TGTGCCAGCCGAACTTATACCTCAGGGTCCTACAATGAGCAGTTCTTC. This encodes CASRTYTSGSYNEQFF.

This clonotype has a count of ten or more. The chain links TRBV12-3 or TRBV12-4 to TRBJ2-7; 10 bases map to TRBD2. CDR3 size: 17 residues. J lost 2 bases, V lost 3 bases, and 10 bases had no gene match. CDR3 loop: CASSLRVAGGTTYEQYF. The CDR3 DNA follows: TGTGCCAGCAGTTTGAGGGTAGCGGGGGGTACCACCTACGAGCAGTACTTC.

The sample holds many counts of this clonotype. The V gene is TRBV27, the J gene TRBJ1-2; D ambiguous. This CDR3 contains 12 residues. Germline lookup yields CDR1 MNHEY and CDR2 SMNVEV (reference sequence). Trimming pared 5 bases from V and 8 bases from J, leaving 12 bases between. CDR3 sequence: CASSLKSRGYTF. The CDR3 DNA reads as TGTGCCAGCAGTCTTAAGTCCAGGGGCTACACCTTC.

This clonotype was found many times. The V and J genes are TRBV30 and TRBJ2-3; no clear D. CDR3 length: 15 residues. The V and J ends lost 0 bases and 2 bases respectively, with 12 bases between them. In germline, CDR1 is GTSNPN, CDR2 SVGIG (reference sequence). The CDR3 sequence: CAWSVHFGSTDTQYF. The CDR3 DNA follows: TGTGCCTGGAGTGTACATTTCGGCTCCACAGATACGCAGTATTTT. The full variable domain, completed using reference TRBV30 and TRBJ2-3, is SQTIHQWPATLVQPVGSPLSLECTVEGTSNPNLYWYRQAAGRGLQLLFYSVGIGQISSEVPQNLSASRPQDRQFILSSKKLLLSDSGFYLCAWSVHFGSTDTQYFGPGTRLTVL.

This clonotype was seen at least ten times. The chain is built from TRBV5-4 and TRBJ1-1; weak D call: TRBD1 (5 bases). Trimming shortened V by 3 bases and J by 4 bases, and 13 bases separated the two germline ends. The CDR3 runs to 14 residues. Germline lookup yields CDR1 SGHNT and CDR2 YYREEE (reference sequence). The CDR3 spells CASSSDRGSTEAFF. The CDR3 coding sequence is TGTGCCAGCAGCTCCGACCGGGGGAGCACTGAAGCTTTCTTT.

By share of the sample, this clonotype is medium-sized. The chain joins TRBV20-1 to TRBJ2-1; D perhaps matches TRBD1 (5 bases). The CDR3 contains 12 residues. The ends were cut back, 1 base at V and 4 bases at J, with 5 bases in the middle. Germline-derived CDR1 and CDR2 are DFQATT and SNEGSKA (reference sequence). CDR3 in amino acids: CSARAGYNEQFF. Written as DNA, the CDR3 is TGCAGTGCTAGAGCAGGGTACAATGAGCAGTTCTTC.

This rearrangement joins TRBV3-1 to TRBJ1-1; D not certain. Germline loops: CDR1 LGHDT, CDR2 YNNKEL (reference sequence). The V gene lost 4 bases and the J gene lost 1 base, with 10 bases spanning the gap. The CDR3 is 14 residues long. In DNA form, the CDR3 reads TGTGCCAGCAGCCGCACGGGAGGGAACACTGAAGCTTTCTTT. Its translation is CASSRTGGNTEAFF.

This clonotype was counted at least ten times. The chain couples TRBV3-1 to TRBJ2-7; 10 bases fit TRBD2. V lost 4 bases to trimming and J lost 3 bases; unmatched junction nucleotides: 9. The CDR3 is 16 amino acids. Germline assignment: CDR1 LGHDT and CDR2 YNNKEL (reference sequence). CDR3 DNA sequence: TGTGCCAGCAGCCTATTAAGGACTAGCGGTATCTACGAGCAGTACTTC. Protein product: CASSLLRTSGIYEQYF.

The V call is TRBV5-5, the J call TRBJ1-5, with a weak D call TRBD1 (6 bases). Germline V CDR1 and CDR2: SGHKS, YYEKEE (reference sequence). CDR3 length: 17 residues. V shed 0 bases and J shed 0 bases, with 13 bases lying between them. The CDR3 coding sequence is TGTGCCAGCAGCTTGGAAACAGGGATCTATAGCAATCAGCCCCAGCATTTT. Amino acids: CASSLETGIYSNQPQHF.